Following are 23 T cell receptor beta chains from one sample sequenced in a study of response to subunit inactivated influenza vaccine. TCRdb used MiXCR to reprocess the RT-PCR reads, holding one entry per CDR3 protein. The data hold about half a million distinct CDR3 sequences, with approximately 10% observed a single time. The starting material was PBMCs from blood, obtained about 6 weeks after vaccination. The receptors shown here come from a man in his forties or fifties who received an inactivated influenza vaccine.

At least ten counts were recorded for this clonotype. The rearrangement uses TRBV6-1 and TRBJ1-2; the D is unclear. Per the germline V gene, CDR1 is MNHNS and CDR2 is SASEGT. The CDR3 spans 14 residues. V was shortened by 8 bases and J by 3 bases, with 16 bases between the two germline ends. The CDR3 DNA is TGTGCCAGCCGAAAGGGTAGAGCCTACTATGGCTACACCTTC. This translates into CASRKGRAYYGYTF.

This clonotype was found many times. The chain has TRBV20-1 and TRBJ2-4, with TRBD2 matching 8 bases. The trim removed 4 bases at V and 4 bases at J, leaving 6 bases unmatched. Germline V gene sequence: CDR1 DFQATT, CDR2 SNEGSKA (reference sequence). The CDR3 totals 14 residues. The CDR3 here is CSANLLAEKNIQYF. DNA for the CDR3: TGCAGTGCTAATCTACTAGCGGAGAAAAACATTCAGTACTTC.

About this clonotype: Without the conserved terminal phenylalanine or tryptophan, this CDR3 likely stems from a read error. The chain links TRBV28 to TRBJ2-3, with TRBD1 as a possible D gene (6 bases). The V end lost 1 base, the J end lost 1 base, and 9 bases lay between the germline ends. CDR3 length equals 15 residues. CDR1 is MDHEN, CDR2 SYDVKM, per germline. The chain's CDR3 is CASSLYRAGTDTQYS. The CDR3 DNA sequence: TGTGCCAGCAGTTTATACAGGGCCGGCACAGATACGCAGTATTCT.

This clonotype turned up a few times. J is TRBJ2-3 and V is TRBV15, with 14 bases lining up with TRBD2. This CDR3 is built from 16 residues. Germline values: CDR1 LNHNV, CDR2 YYDKDF (reference sequence). Trimming at V came to 5 bases and at J to 6 bases, leaving 7 bases not matched to a gene. The CDR3 loop is CATSLGLAGVSDTQYF. In DNA, the CDR3 is TGTGCCACCAGCTTGGGACTAGCGGGAGTATCGGATACGCAGTATTTT. Supplemented by reference TRBV15 and TRBJ2-3, the full variable domain reads DAMVIQNPRYQVTQFGKPVTLSCSQTLNHNVMYWYQQKSSQAPKLLFHYYDKDFNNEADTPDNFQSRRPNTSFCFLDIRSPGLGDTAMYLCATSLGLAGVSDTQYFGPGTRLTVL.

As to this clonotype: A clone one base away is much larger, so this may be a read error. The chain is built from TRBV12-3 or TRBV12-4 and TRBJ1-1; D unresolved. The CDR3 runs to 14 residues. V lost 1 base and J lost 4, with 10 bases in between. The CDR3 DNA sequence: TGTGCCAGCAGTTTAGGGGATGCAGCCACTGAAGCTTTCTTT. Amino acids: CASSLGDAATEAFF.

The rearrangement joins TRBV20-1 to TRBJ1-5; possibly TRBD1 for D (5 bases). V shed 5 bases and J shed 0 bases, with 11 bases lying between them. The CDR3 is 14 residues long. Per the germline V gene, CDR1 is DFQATT and CDR2 is SNEGSKA (reference sequence). The CDR3 region is CSADGGVSNQPQHF. In DNA form, the CDR3 reads TGCAGTGCTGATGGGGGGGTTAGCAATCAGCCCCAGCATTTT.

This rearrangement joins TRBV6-2 or TRBV6-3 to TRBJ2-7; D not resolved. The ends were cut back, 6 bases at V and 0 bases at J, with 12 bases in the middle. The CDR3 runs to 14 residues. Germline V gene lookup returns CDR1 MNHEY and CDR2 SVGEGT. The DNA of the CDR3 is TGTGCCAGCAGAGGGTACCCCCTCTCCTACGAGCAGTACTTC. It is translated as CASRGYPLSYEQYF.

This clonotype was detected only a few times. The V call is TRBV7-9, the J call TRBJ2-1; 9 nucleotides agree with TRBD2. The CDR3 covers 16 residues. Losses at the gene ends were 5 bases for V and 2 bases for J; bases not matched to a gene: 7. Germline loops: CDR1 SEHNR, CDR2 FQNEAQ (reference sequence). CDR3 bases: TGTGCCAGCAGCCCGGGAGCGGGAGGAACCTACAATGAGCAGTTCTTC. This encodes CASSPGAGGTYNEQFF.

The CDR3 sequence is CASSLDVPNRGFYEQYF. In DNA, the CDR3 is TGTGCCAGCAGCCTGGACGTCCCTAATCGGGGGTTTTACGAGCAGTACTTC. This rearrangement joins TRBV11-2 to TRBJ2-7; possibly TRBD2 for D (6 bases). The germline CDR1 and CDR2 sequences are SGHAT and FQNNGV. CDR3 length: 17 amino acids. V was shortened by 5 bases and J by 4 bases, with 24 bases between the two germline ends.

This clonotype was seen a few times. CDR3 sequence reads: CASIGLSRGVRNTGELFF. The CDR3 region has the DNA TGTGCCAGCATTGGACTCTCGAGGGGGGTTCGGAACACCGGGGAGCTGTTTTTT. The chain links TRBV11-2 to TRBJ2-2; TRBD1 or TRBD2 may be the D gene (6 bases each). The V and J ends lost 7 bases and 1 base respectively, with 22 bases between them. The germline gives CDR1 SGHAT, CDR2 FQNNGV. The CDR3 is 18 amino acids.

This clonotype was found a few times. The genes are TRBV5-1 and TRBJ2-7; no clear D. The ends were cut back, 1 base at V and 2 bases at J, with 13 bases in the middle. CDR1 and CDR2 from the germline V gene are SGHRS and YFSETQ. The CDR3 spans 15 residues. CDR3 loop: CASSLSGHLTYEQYF. Here the CDR3 DNA reads TGCGCCAGCAGCTTGTCGGGCCACTTAACCTACGAGCAGTACTTC.

The genes are TRBV9 and TRBJ2-2; no clear D gene. Trimming cost V 4 bases and J 4 bases, with 14 bases left between them. Germline-derived CDR1 and CDR2 are SGDLS and YYNGEE. The CDR3 runs 15 residues. In DNA, the CDR3 is TGTGCCAGCAGCTCCTCCGGGCTGAGCACCGGGGAGCTGTTTTTT. Translation: CASSSSGLSTGELFF.

The rearrangement links TRBV4-2 to TRBJ2-1; D tentatively fits TRBD1 or TRBD2 (5 bases each). V was clipped by 2 bases and J by 5 bases, with 16 bases between them. Germline CDR1 and CDR2: LGHNA and YNFKEQ. CDR3 length equals 16 residues. The CDR3 sequence: CASSQQSRGRNNEQFF. The CDR3 nucleotides are TGTGCCAGCAGCCAACAGTCGAGGGGCAGGAACAATGAGCAGTTCTTC.

The DNA for the CDR3 is TGCAGCGTCCCCCTGAGTACGAACACTGAAGCTTTCTTT. Protein product: CSVPLSTNTEAFF. The rearrangement links TRBV29-1 to TRBJ1-1; D unclear. Germline lookup yields CDR1 SQVTM and CDR2 ANQGSEA. The CDR3 has 13 amino acids. V lost 6 bases, J lost 1 base, and 12 bases lay in between.

This clonotype has only a few counts. This chain joins TRBV6-5 and TRBJ2-5; D may be TRBD1 or TRBD2 (5 bases each). The CDR3 has 14 amino acids. Between the trimmed V and J ends, which lost 2 bases and 4 bases, there was a span of 11 bases. Per germline, CDR1 MNHEY and CDR2 SVGAGI. CDR3 DNA sequence: TGTGCCAGCAGTTACGCCGGGACCCCAGAGACCCAGTACTTC. Translated: CASSYAGTPETQYF.

A few counts support this clonotype. The chain joins TRBV29-1 to TRBJ2-7; 9 positions agree with TRBD1. J was trimmed by 4 bases and V by 7 bases; bases with no gene match: 5. Germline V lookup: CDR1 SQVTM, CDR2 ANQGSEA. The CDR3 is made up of 12 amino acids. CDR3 DNA: TGCAGCGCAGTGACAGGGGGATACGAGCAGTACTTC. It encodes CSAVTGGYEQYF.

The V gene is TRBV12-5, the J gene TRBJ2-2; possibly TRBD1 for D (6 bases). The CDR3 spans 14 residues. Germline CDR1 reads LGHNT; CDR2 reads FRNRAP. V was trimmed by 3 bases and J by 3 bases, leaving 8 bases between them. For the CDR3, the DNA is TGTGCTAGTGGTTTAGGACAGCACACCGGGGAGCTGTTTTTT. Translation: CASGLGQHTGELFF.

This clonotype has a count of ten or more. The gene calls are TRBV7-2 and TRBJ2-7, with 11 bases that match TRBD2. Looked up from germline, CDR1 is SGHTA and CDR2 is FQGNSA. The CDR3 consists of 15 residues. V lost 3 bases to trimming and J lost 4 bases; unmatched junction nucleotides: 5. The CDR3 DNA sequence: TGTGCCAGCAGCTTGAGGGGGACTAGCGGTTACGAGCAGTACTTC. It translates to CASSLRGTSGYEQYF.

In this sample, this clonotype turned up a few times. V is TRBV20-1 and J is TRBJ2-1, with 14 bases aligning to TRBD2. The ends lost 5 bases at V and 4 bases at J; junction bases unmatched: 4. From germline, CDR1 is DFQATT and CDR2 SNEGSKA (reference sequence). This CDR3 has 15 residues. This CDR3 is CSAPRLAGGYNEQFF. The CDR3 DNA reads TGCAGTGCTCCACGACTAGCGGGAGGGTACAATGAGCAGTTCTTC.

This clonotype was detected only a few times. The chain has TRBV5-1 and TRBJ2-5, with 9 bases aligning to TRBD1. CDR3 length: 16 amino acids. Germline V gene sequence: CDR1 SGHRS, CDR2 YFSETQ. J lost 5 bases, V lost 0 bases, and 8 bases had no gene match. The CDR3 nucleotides read TGCGCCAGCAGCTTGGTTCCGGGACAGGGTTACGAGACCCAGTACTTC. Translation gives CASSLVPGQGYETQYF.

With respect to this clonotype: At one end the junction does not follow the germline gene, possibly because of a read error. The CDR3 nucleotides are TGTGCCCGCAGTTTAGCCTCGGGACTAGCGGGAAACACAGATACGCAGTATTTT. Amino acid sequence: CARSLASGLAGNTDTQYF. The V gene is TRBV12-3 or TRBV12-4, the J gene TRBJ2-3; 13 bases line up with TRBD2. The CDR3 is 18 amino acids.

This clonotype was detected a few times. V and J are TRBV29-1 and TRBJ2-2, with D unresolved. Trimming took off 3 bases at V and 1 base at J, with 6 bases between the two ends. There are 13 residues in the CDR3. Germline CDR1 and CDR2: SQVTM and ANQGSEA. CDR3 DNA sequence: TGCAGCGTTGATGTCCGGAACACCGGGGAGCTGTTTTTT. Its translation: CSVDVRNTGELFF.

V gene TRBV6-5 combines with J gene TRBJ2-5; no reliable D call. Germline assignment: CDR1 MNHEY and CDR2 SVGAGI. This CDR3 contains 13 residues. The ends were cut back, 2 bases at V and 1 base at J, with 5 bases in the middle. The CDR3 bases are TGTGCCAGCAGTTACACCCCCCAAGAGACCCAGTACTTC. The encoded protein is CASSYTPQETQYF.